This note documents a single T cell receptor beta chain sequence. One Seattle source followed patients from active infection through their disease course. These data belong to a study of blood T cell repertoires in COVID-19. Study details: Sites in the United States, Italy and Spain provided acute and convalescent COVID-19 samples.

Original handling: Amplified reference gene primers provided the basis for estimating nucleated cell counts. The method was immunoSEQ multiplex PCR; TCRdb's version includes in-frame clones alone and lacks a portion of them. That table supplies the V and J calls and clone size; D and trimming were determined from the DNA. The sample lists under 450,000 clones; about 87% were seen once. J gave up 3 bases and V 0 bases, and 8 bases lay outside the gene matches. CDR3 size: 16 residues. In germline, CDR1 is SGHDT, CDR2 YYEEEE. The chain employs TRBV5-6 and TRBJ1-2; 7 bases match TRBD1. Sequencing was done on a sample of peripheral blood. This sequence was found in a woman aged 50 to 60 with COVID-19, enrolled during active disease. The CDR3 loop is CASSLAGRGRDYGYTF. The CDR3 bases are TGTGCCAGCAGCTTGGCCGGTAGGGGGCGAGACTATGGCTACACCTTC.